The 2 T cell receptor beta chains given below trace back to one sample, sequenced in a study of T cell repertoires in cytomegalovirus infection. TCRdb reanalysed the reads using MiXCR and keeps one entry per CDR3 protein. The sample carries approximately 250,000 distinct CDR3 sequences, 9% to 15% recorded once. Sequences were obtained from PBMCs. The source of these receptors is a human donor in good health (CMV status not recorded). Some clones in this sample may be carry-over from other donors' samples.

In this sample, this clonotype turned up a few times. This chain connects TRBV14 to TRBJ2-5; TRBD2 might be the D (5 bases). Germline-derived CDR1 and CDR2 are SGHDN and FVKESK. The CDR3 runs 15 residues. The V end was cut by 2 bases, the J end by 5 bases, with 15 bases between. CDR3 residues: CASSQRGAVWETQYF. The CDR3 coding sequence is TGTGCCAGCAGCCAACGGGGTGCGGTGTGGGAGACCCAGTACTTC.

This clonotype appeared many times. The chain couples TRBV7-2 to TRBJ2-1; 15 bases are shared with TRBD2. This CDR3 has 16 residues. Germline V gene sequence: CDR1 SGHTA, CDR2 FQGNSA. Unmatched junction bases numbered 7, after V lost 3 bases and J lost 10 bases. The CDR3 sequence: CASSFPGLAGGREQFF. The CDR3 region has the DNA TGTGCCAGCAGCTTTCCGGGACTAGCGGGAGGTAGAGAGCAGTTCTTC. The full variable domain, with the rest looked up from reference TRBV7-2 and TRBJ2-1, is GAGVSQSPSNKVTEKGKDVELRCDPISGHTALYWYRQSLGQGLEFLIYFQGNSAPDKSGLPSDRFSAERTGGSVSTLTIQRTQQEDSAVYLCASSFPGLAGGREQFFGPGTRLTVL.